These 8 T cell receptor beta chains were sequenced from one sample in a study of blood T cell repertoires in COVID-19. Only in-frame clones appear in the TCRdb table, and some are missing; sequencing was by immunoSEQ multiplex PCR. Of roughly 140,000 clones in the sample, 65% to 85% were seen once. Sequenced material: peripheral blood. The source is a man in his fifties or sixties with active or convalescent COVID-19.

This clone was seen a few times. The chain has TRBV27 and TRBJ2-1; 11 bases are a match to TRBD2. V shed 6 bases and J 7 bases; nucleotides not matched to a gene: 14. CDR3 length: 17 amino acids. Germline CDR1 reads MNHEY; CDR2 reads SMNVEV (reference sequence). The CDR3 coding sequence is TGTGCCAGCAGCCAACTAGCGGGAGTCCCTCTAGGGAATGAGCAGTTCTTC. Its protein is CASSQLAGVPLGNEQFF.

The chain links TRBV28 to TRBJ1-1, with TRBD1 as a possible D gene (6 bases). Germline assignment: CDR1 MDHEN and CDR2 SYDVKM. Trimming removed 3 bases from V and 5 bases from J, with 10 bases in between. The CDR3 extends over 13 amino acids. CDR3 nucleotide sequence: TGTGCCAGCAGTTTGCAGGGGAGTACTGAAGCTTTCTTT. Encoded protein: CASSLQGSTEAFF.

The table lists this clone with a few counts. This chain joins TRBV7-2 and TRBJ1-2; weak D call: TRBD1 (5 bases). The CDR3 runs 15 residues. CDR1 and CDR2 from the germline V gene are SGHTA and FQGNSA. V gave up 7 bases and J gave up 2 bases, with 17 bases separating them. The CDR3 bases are TGTGCCAGCACCGAGGACCAGGGCCTGAACTATGGCTACACCTTC. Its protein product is CASTEDQGLNYGYTF. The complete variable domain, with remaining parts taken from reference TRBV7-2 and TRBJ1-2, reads GAGVSQSPSNKVTEKGKDVELRCDPISGHTALYWYRQSLGQGLEFLIYFQGNSAPDKSGLPSDRFSAERTGGSVSTLTIQRTQQEDSAVYLCASTEDQGLNYGYTFGSGTRLTVV.

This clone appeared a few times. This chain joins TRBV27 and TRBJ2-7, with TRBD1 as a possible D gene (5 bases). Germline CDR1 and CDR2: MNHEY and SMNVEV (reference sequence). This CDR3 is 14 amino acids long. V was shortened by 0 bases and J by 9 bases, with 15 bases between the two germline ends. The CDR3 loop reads CASSLSATAPLQYF. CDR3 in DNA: TGTGCCAGCAGTTTATCCGCGACAGCCCCTCTGCAGTACTTC.

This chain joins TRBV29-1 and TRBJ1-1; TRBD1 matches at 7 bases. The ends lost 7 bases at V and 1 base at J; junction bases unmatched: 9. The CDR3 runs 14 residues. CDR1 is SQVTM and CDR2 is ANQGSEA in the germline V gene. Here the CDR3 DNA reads TGCAGCGCCACCACAGGGGCGACGAACACTGAAGCTTTCTTT. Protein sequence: CSATTGATNTEAFF.

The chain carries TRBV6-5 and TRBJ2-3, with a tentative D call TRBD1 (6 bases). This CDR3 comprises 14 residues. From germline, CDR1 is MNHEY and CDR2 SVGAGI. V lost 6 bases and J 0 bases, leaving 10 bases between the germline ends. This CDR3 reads CASSRGWSTDTQYF. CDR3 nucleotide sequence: TGTGCCAGCAGCAGGGGATGGAGCACAGATACGCAGTATTTT.

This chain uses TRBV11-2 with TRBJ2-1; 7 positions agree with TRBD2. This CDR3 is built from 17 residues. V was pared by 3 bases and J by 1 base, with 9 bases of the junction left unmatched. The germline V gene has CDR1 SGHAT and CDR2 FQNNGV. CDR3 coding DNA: TGTGCCAGCAGCTTTAGCGGGTCGAAAATGTCCTACAATGAGCAGTTCTTC. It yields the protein CASSFSGSKMSYNEQFF. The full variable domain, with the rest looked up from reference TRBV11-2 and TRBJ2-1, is EAGVAQSPRYKIIEKRQSVAFWCNPISGHATLYWYQQILGQGPKLLIQFQNNGVVDDSQLPKDRFSAERLKGVDSTLKIQPAKLEDSAVYLCASSFSGSKMSYNEQFFGPGTRLTVL.

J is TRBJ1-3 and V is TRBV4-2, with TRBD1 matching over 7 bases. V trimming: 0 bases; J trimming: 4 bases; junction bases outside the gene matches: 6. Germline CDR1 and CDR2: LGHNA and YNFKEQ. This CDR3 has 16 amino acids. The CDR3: CASSQDRTGSGNTIYF. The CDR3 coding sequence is TGTGCCAGCAGCCAAGATCGGACAGGCTCGGGAAACACCATATATTTT.